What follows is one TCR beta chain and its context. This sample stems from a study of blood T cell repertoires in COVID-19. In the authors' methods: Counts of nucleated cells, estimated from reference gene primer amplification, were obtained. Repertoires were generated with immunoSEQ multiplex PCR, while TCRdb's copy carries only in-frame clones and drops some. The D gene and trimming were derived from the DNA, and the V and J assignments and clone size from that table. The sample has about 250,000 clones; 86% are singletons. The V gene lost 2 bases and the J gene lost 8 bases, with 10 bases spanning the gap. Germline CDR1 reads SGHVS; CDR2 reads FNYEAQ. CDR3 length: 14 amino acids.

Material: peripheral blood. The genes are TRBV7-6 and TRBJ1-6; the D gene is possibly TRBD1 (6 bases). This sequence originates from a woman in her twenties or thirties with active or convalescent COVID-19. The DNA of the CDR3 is TGTGCCAGCAGCTTAATTAAGGGGGATTCACCCCTCCACTTT. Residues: CASSLIKGDSPLHF.